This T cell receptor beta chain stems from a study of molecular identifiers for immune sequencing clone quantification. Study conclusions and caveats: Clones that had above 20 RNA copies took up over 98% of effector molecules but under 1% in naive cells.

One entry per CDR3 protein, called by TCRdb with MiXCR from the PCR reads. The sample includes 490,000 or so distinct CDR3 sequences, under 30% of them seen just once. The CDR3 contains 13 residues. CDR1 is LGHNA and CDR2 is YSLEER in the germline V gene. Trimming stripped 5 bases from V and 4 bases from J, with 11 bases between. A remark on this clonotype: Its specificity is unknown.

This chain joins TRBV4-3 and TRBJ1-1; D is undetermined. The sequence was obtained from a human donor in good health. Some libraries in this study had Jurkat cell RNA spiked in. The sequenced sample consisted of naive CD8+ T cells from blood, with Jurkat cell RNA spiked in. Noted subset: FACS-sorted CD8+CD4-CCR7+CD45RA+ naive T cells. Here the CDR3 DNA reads TGCGCCAGCAGCGGGGATTGGGGCACTGAAGCTTTCTTT. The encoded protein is CASSGDWGTEAFF.